The following is a T cell receptor (beta chain) sequence with its context. It has no known antigen specificity. One base away there is no much larger clone; base qualities are not given. The trial excluded patients who had a history of autoimmune disease or were on systemic immunosuppression. In every dose cohort, peripheral blood was drawn for TCR sequencing at baseline, cycle 4 day 1, and cycle 7 day 1. Samples came from an open-label, multicenter, first-in-human phase I dose-escalation trial of ivuxolimab. The trial enrolled adults with locally advanced or metastatic head and neck squamous cell, hepatocellular, melanoma or renal cell carcinoma. CD4+ and CD8+ T cells were sorted separately from peripheral blood before TCR sequencing. The data stem from a study of OX40 agonist ivuxolimab in advanced cancers. Broadly, across the study: Ivuxolimab was an agonistic, fully human IgG2 monoclonal antibody directed against OX40 (CD134), a costimulatory receptor. Intravenous ivuxolimab was administered to patients every 2 weeks at six dose levels: 0.01, 0.1, 0.3, 1.5, 3 and 10 mg/kg. A male proportion of almost 85% and a mean age of around 60 years, ranging from about 23 to 90, were recorded for the dose-escalation cohort. Peripheral TCRbeta sequencing was intended to test whether TCR sequence diversity was altered and clonal T-cell expansion was caused by ivuxolimab. Of the roughly 52 dose-escalation patients, hepatocellular carcinoma was present in about 19, melanoma in approximately 15, renal cell carcinoma in 9 and head and neck cancer in 9. Partial responses occurred in three dose-escalation patients, of whom one had hepatocellular carcinoma and two had cutaneous melanoma. The paper covers the monotherapy dose-escalation part of the phase I ivuxolimab trial, which included N ≈ 57 patients. Patients were allowed to have had prior anti-PD-1, anti-PD-L1 or anti-CTLA-4 therapy, and approximately 39% of the dose-escalation patients had been treated with checkpoint inhibitors. The full study reports these points: After ivuxolimab, expanded clones were on average more numerous among CD8+ T cells than among CD4+ T cells. Partial responders in the 0.1-3.0 mg/kg groups had among the lowest normalized peripheral clonal expansion, especially among CD8+ T cells. The antigen specificity of the clonally expanded peripheral T cells was not determined. At doses of 0.1 to 3.0 mg/kg, clonal expansion of both CD4+ and CD8+ T cells in blood was seen between baseline and week 6. Low levels of normalized T-cell clonal expansion were also seen in some patients who did not respond.

Trimming takes 2 bases from V and 3 bases from J, and the germline ends sit 11 bases apart. From the germline V gene, CDR1 is MNHNS and CDR2 is SASEGT. The CDR3 sequence holds 15 residues, the cysteine and phenylalanine included. Just CDR3 DNA is preserved here, 45 bases in frame from base 1. Genomic DNA was isolated from the sorted cells so that the TCRbeta CDR3 region could be sequenced. TCRbeta CDR3 regions were sequenced using the immunoSEQ Assay. In TCRdb, the immuneACCESS table is reduced to in-frame sequences with V and J assigned. These tables do not hold every clone; where another copy was compared, an unresolved V gene accounts for under half, and the others remain unexplained. Here the sample has 65,000 to 85,000 clones; roughly nine tenths occur a single time. The ten largest account for 10% of the sample.

The chain links TRBV6-1 with TRBJ1-5; the D gene is not confidently resolved. Source: CD4+ or CD8+ T cells sorted from blood, taken in a trial of the OX40 agonist ivuxolimab. The sequence was collected from an adult with an advanced solid tumor such as melanoma, head and neck, liver or kidney cancer. CDR3 region: CASSEPPRPNQPQHF. The nucleotide sequence is given as TGTGCCAGCAGTGAACCCCCCAGGCCCAATCAGCCCCAGCATTTT.